These T cell receptor beta chains were read from a single sample in a study of regulatory T cells in long-lasting Graves disease. TCRdb itself ran the multiplex PCR reads through MiXCR, one entry per CDR3 protein. The repertoire consists of around 500,000 distinct CDR3 sequences, with 20% to 25% occurring once and the leading ten covering about 7.8%. Sequenced material: peripheral blood mononuclear cells (PBMCs), taken when the disease was refractory, from a patient treated with antithyroid drugs. All receptors come from a female donor with Graves disease. Each CDR3 is given with its conserved first and last residue. The order of the fields is D gene, V gene, J gene, clone size, CDR3 protein, CDR3 DNA. D genes are given only for firm matches. Clone size is stated in some rows and not others, as once, few, many or a class when expanded.

-,TRBV6-2/TRBV6-3,TRBJ1-5,many,CASSWGRRNQPQHF,TGTGCCAGCAGTTGGGGTCGGCGCAATCAGCCCCAGCATTTT
TRBD2,TRBV6-1,TRBJ2-2,-,CASRGLAGRNTGELFF,TGTGCCAGCAGGGGACTAGCGGGAAGGAACACCGGGGAGCTGTTTTTT
-,TRBV5-1,TRBJ2-5,few,CASSSLGSGVGETQYF,TGCGCCAGCAGCTCGTTGGGGTCGGGAGTTGGGGAGACCCAGTACTTC
-,TRBV27,TRBJ1-6,many,CASGISSYNSPLHF,TGTGCCAGCGGAATAAGCTCCTATAATTCACCCCTCCACTTT
TRBD2,TRBV19,TRBJ2-7,-,CASSMTSGSSYEQYF,TGTGCCAGTAGTATGACTAGCGGGAGCTCCTACGAGCAGTACTTC
TRBD1,TRBV30,TRBJ1-2,few,CAWSPSQDRVVSYGYTF,TGTGCCTGGAGTCCATCTCAGGACAGGGTGGTTAGCTATGGCTACACCTTC
-,TRBV11-1,TRBJ2-7,few,CASSPGTNPYEQYF,TGTGCCAGCAGCCCCGGGACAAACCCCTACGAGCAGTACTTC
-,TRBV12-3/TRBV12-4,TRBJ1-5,many,CASSLGDNNQPQHF,TGTGCCAGCAGTCTAGGGGACAACAATCAGCCCCAGCATTTT
-,TRBV30,TRBJ2-2,many,CAWSGNQGTDGELFF,TGTGCCTGGAGCGGAAATCAAGGGACCGACGGGGAGCTGTTTTTT
-,TRBV2,TRBJ1-3,-,CAGSDNRNTIYF,TGTGCCGGATCGGACAACCGAAACACCATATATTTT
-,TRBV18,TRBJ1-2,few,CASSPVGGENNYGYTF,TGTGCCAGCTCACCAGTAGGAGGGGAGAATAACTATGGCTACACCTTC
-,TRBV15,TRBJ1-5,-,CATSRDEGDLQHF,TGTGCCACCAGCAGAGATGAAGGGGACCTCCAGCATTTT
TRBD1,TRBV7-7,TRBJ2-5,few,CASSRGQVQETQYF,TGTGCTAGCAGCCGGGGACAGGTCCAAGAGACCCAGTACTTC
-,TRBV7-9,TRBJ1-2,-,CASSLDWLIANYGYTF,TGTGCCAGCAGCTTAGACTGGCTGATAGCTAACTATGGCTACACCTTC
TRBD1,TRBV7-2,TRBJ1-2,many,CASSYGQGALAGRGYTF,TGTGCCAGCAGCTACGGACAGGGGGCGTTGGCGGGCCGTGGCTACACCTTC
TRBD1,TRBV7-3,TRBJ1-2,few,CASSSGQYTSYTF,TGTGCCAGCAGCTCGGGACAGTATACTAGCTACACCTTC
-,TRBV6-5,TRBJ2-7,few,CASSYDVSYEQYF,TGTGCCAGCAGTTACGATGTGTCCTACGAGCAGTACTTC
-,TRBV10-3,TRBJ2-2,many,CAIGDPNTGELFF,TGTGCCATCGGGGACCCGAACACCGGGGAGCTGTTTTTT
TRBD2,TRBV6-2/TRBV6-3,TRBJ2-1,-,CASSLASGPTYNEQFF,TGTGCCAGCAGTTTGGCTAGCGGGCCCACCTACAATGAGCAGTTCTTC
-,TRBV7-9,TRBJ2-7,many,CASSFPGDHYEQYF,TGTGCCAGCAGCTTTCCGGGAGACCACTACGAGCAGTACTTC
-,TRBV4-1,TRBJ1-2,few,CASSQIGADGYTF,TGCGCCAGCAGCCAGATCGGCGCGGATGGCTACACCTTC
-,TRBV27,TRBJ2-7,many,CASSEWGTDGGYEQYF,TGTGCCAGCAGTGAGTGGGGGACGGATGGTGGATACGAGCAGTACTTC
-,TRBV2,TRBJ2-3,many,CASTPTGDTQYF,TGTGCCAGCACCCCGACCGGAGATACGCAGTATTTT
-,TRBV6-4,TRBJ1-5,-,CASSVGFNQPQHF,TGTGCCAGCAGTGTTGGTTTTAATCAGCCCCAGCATTTT
-,TRBV12-3/TRBV12-4,TRBJ2-4,-,CASSSNLRVQYF,TGTGCCAGCAGTTCGAACCTTCGAGTTCAGTACTTC
-,TRBV20-1,TRBJ1-2,-,CSARDRPAGGYTF,TGCAGTGCTAGAGATCGCCCAGCTGGGGGCTACACCTTC
-,TRBV28,TRBJ2-5,-,CASSLRHRGETQYF,TGTGCCAGCAGCCTCCGGCACAGAGGTGAGACCCAGTACTTC
-,TRBV6-2/TRBV6-3,TRBJ1-1,-,CASSYDGRLAFF,TGTGCCAGCAGTTACGATGGGAGGCTGGCTTTCTTT
-,TRBV28,TRBJ2-5,many,CASKGTGQETQYF,TGTGCCAGCAAGGGTACAGGCCAAGAGACCCAGTACTTC
-,TRBV7-9,TRBJ1-1,-,CASSAGHMNTEAFF,TGTGCCAGCAGCGCCGGACACATGAACACTGAAGCTTTCTTT
TRBD1,TRBV3-1,TRBJ1-2,few,CASSHGDRGYGYTF,TGTGCCAGCAGCCATGGGGACAGGGGCTATGGCTACACCTTC
-,TRBV7-9,TRBJ1-2,few,CASSLAGAERNYGYTF,TGTGCCAGCAGCTTAGCGGGGGCAGAACGAAACTATGGCTACACCTTC
-,TRBV28,TRBJ2-5,many,CATLLGGGVGETQYF,TGTGCCACCCTTCTGGGTGGGGGAGTGGGAGAGACCCAGTACTTC
TRBD1,TRBV27,TRBJ2-7,many,CASSSRDRALGEQYF,TGTGCCAGCAGTTCCCGGGACAGGGCGTTGGGAGAGCAGTACTTC
-,TRBV18,TRBJ2-2,many,CASSRVNTGELFF,TGTGCCAGTTCCAGGGTGAACACCGGGGAGCTGTTTTTT
-,TRBV28,TRBJ1-2,many,CASSLDIYGYTF,TGTGCCAGCAGTTTGGACATCTATGGCTACACCTTC
-,TRBV6-1,TRBJ1-1,few,CASSPGGRQEAFF,TGTGCCAGCAGTCCTGGGGGACGACAAGAAGCTTTCTTT
TRBD1,TRBV28,TRBJ2-6,few,CASSLDRGLSGANVLTF,TGTGCCAGCAGCTTGGACAGGGGGCTCTCTGGGGCCAACGTCCTGACTTTC
-,TRBV20-1,TRBJ2-7,-,CSAAPGVTTYEQYF,TGCAGTGCTGCCCCAGGGGTCACTACCTACGAGCAGTACTTC
TRBD1,TRBV5-4,TRBJ1-2,few,CAISLVQGASSYGYTF,TGTGCCATCAGCTTGGTCCAGGGGGCTTCTAGCTATGGCTACACCTTC
TRBD1,TRBV12-3/TRBV12-4,TRBJ1-1,-,CANRRRAGGVNTEAFF,TGTGCCAACAGGAGAAGGGCAGGGGGCGTGAACACTGAAGCTTTCTTC
TRBD2,TRBV12-3/TRBV12-4,TRBJ2-7,many,CASSLTSGRNNEQYF,TGTGCCAGCAGTTTAACAAGCGGGAGGAACAACGAGCAGTACTTC
-,TRBV6-2/TRBV6-3,TRBJ2-5,many,CASSYGGVETQYF,TGTGCCAGCAGTTATGGGGGAGTAGAGACCCAGTACTTC
-,TRBV7-3,TRBJ1-3,-,CASLKDNSGNTIYF,TGTGCCAGCTTAAAGGACAACTCTGGAAACACCATATATTTT
-,TRBV9,TRBJ2-7,many,CASSGTGNEQYF,TGTGCCAGCAGCGGAACAGGCAACGAGCAGTACTTC
-,TRBV5-1,TRBJ1-5,few,CASTLDGTTNQPQHF,TGCGCCAGCACCCTTGATGGCACTACGAATCAGCCCCAGCATTTT